This T cell receptor beta chain was captured by sequencing in a study of response to subunit inactivated influenza vaccine. The study, taken as a whole, reports: Each seasonal influenza vaccination recruits few new T cells, the authors suggested.

In its sample, this clonotype was seen a few times. Antigen unknown. TCRdb used MiXCR to reprocess the RT-PCR reads, holding one entry per CDR3 protein. This sample carries 860,000 or so distinct CDR3 sequences, 21% of them seen once, and the ten largest clones take roughly 10%. V was cut by 5 bases and J by 3 bases, with 16 bases left in between. CDR1 is SGHTA, CDR2 FQGNSA, per germline. The CDR3 is made up of 15 amino acids. The TCR was taken from a man between 50 and 59 years old who received an inactivated influenza vaccine. The chain joins TRBV7-2 to TRBJ2-5; a possible D gene is TRBD2 (5 bases). Source: PBMCs from blood, taken approximately 5 days after vaccination. CDR3 sequence: CASSPSGLLKETQYF. As DNA, the CDR3 is TGTGCCAGCAGCCCGAGCGGACTTTTGAAAGAGACCCAGTACTTC. The complete variable domain, with remaining parts taken from reference TRBV7-2 and TRBJ2-5, reads GAGVSQSPSNKVTEKGKDVELRCDPISGHTALYWYRQSLGQGLEFLIYFQGNSAPDKSGLPSDRFSAERTGGSVSTLTIQRTQQEDSAVYLCASSPSGLLKETQYFGPGTRLLVL.